These 17 T cell receptor beta chains were all obtained from the same sample, sequenced in a study of regulatory T cells in long-lasting Graves disease (dated by TCRdb to 2020 to 2023). Libraries were constructed by multiplex PCR. Instrument used: Illumina HiSeq 4000. TCR beta libraries were built with iRepertoire HTBI primers and Arm-PCR amplification of CDR3 regions. TCRdb redid the processing of the public reads, applying fastp at Q25 and MiXCR, and retained in-frame beta chains. Entries are consolidated by CDR3 protein sequence, retaining the most common genes and DNA. Recorded for this sample are 360,000 or so distinct CDR3 sequences; roughly 12% of them occurred a single time. The top ten hold approximately 19% of the sample. The sample's time point label, decoded: newly diagnosed GD, antithyroid drugs for less than 3 months. For both TCR sequencing and RNA sequencing, RNA was extracted from PBMCs using TRIzol.

These data also formed part of another study, on T cells in Graves' hyperthyroidism and ophthalmopathy.

Sample: peripheral blood mononuclear cells (PBMCs), taken at new diagnosis, from a patient treated with antithyroid drugs. The source of these receptors is a young woman with Graves disease. Donor details come from another sample of the same person, matched by shared clones.

This clonotype was detected only a few times. A much larger clone differs from this one at a single base, so this may be a read error. This chain connects TRBV7-3 to TRBJ2-3; D perhaps matches TRBD2 (6 bases). Per germline, CDR1 SGHTA and CDR2 FQGTGA. Trimming took off 2 bases at V and 1 base at J, with 7 bases between the two ends. The length of the CDR3 is 14 residues. CDR3 loop: CASSLWGGTDTQYF. The CDR3 nucleotides read TGTGCCAGCAGCTTATGGGGGGGCACAGATACGCAGTATTTT.

In its sample, this clonotype was seen many times. The rearrangement joins TRBV7-9 to TRBJ1-1; TRBD1 is a possible D gene (5 bases). The CDR3 contains 14 residues. V was pared by 3 bases and J by 4 bases, with 12 bases between. Germline values: CDR1 SEHNR, CDR2 FQNEAQ (reference sequence). CDR3 sequence: CASSLGPRITEAFF. The DNA for the CDR3 is TGTGCCAGCAGCTTGGGGCCACGGATCACTGAAGCTTTCTTT.

The chain is built from TRBV6-1 and TRBJ1-5; D is unresolved. Per the germline V gene, CDR1 is MNHNS and CDR2 is SASEGT. The CDR3 is 15 amino acids. V was shortened by 8 bases and J by 0 bases, with 14 bases between the two germline ends. This CDR3 is CASGSHVGSNQPQHF. The CDR3 bases are TGTGCCAGCGGGTCCCATGTGGGTAGCAATCAGCCCCAGCATTTT.

Note on this clonotype: One junction end disagrees with the germline gene, perhaps due to a read error. The rearrangement links TRBV3-1 to TRBJ1-1, with D perhaps TRBD1 (5 bases). Germline-derived CDR1 and CDR2 are LGHDT and YNNKEL (reference sequence). The CDR3 loop spans 14 amino acids. CDR3 DNA sequence: TGTGCCAGCAGCCAACAGGGCGCGAACACTAAAGCTTTCTTT. Protein product: CASSQQGANTKAFF. The whole variable domain, filled in from reference TRBV3-1 and TRBJ1-1, reads DTAVSQTPKYLVTQMGNDKSIKCEQNLGHDTMYWYKQDSKKFLKIMFSYNNKELIINETVPNRFSPKSPDKAHLNLHINSLELGDSAVYFCASSQQGANTKAFFGQGTRLTVV.

This sequence joins TRBV27 and TRBJ1-5, with 9 bases lining up with TRBD1. CDR3 size: 18 residues. Germline values: CDR1 MNHEY, CDR2 SMNVEV (reference sequence). V was clipped by 8 bases and J by 5 bases; unmatched bases: 19. The DNA of the CDR3 is TGTGCCAGCTCTCCTACAGGGGGCTATTCTGCGGGTTATCAGCCCCAGCATTTT. Its protein is CASSPTGGYSAGYQPQHF.

This clonotype was picked up many times. This rearrangement joins TRBV20-1 to TRBJ1-5, with D tentatively TRBD1 (6 bases). V shed 1 base and J shed 5 bases, with 12 bases lying between them. This CDR3 has 14 amino acids. From germline, CDR1 is DFQATT and CDR2 SNEGSKA (reference sequence). The CDR3 nucleotides are TGCAGTGCTAGAGGGGAACAGGGTTATCAGCCCCAGCATTTT. Its protein is CSARGEQGYQPQHF.

This clonotype was counted at least ten times. The chain combines TRBV7-3 with TRBJ1-6; D call uncertain. The CDR3 has 16 amino acids. With 1 base removed from V and 0 bases from J, the gap between germline ends came to 7 bases. CDR1 and CDR2 (germline): SGHTA, FQGTGA. In DNA form, the CDR3 reads TGTGCCAGCAGCTTAAAAGCGGACTCCTATAATTCACCCCTCCACTTT. Translation gives CASSLKADSYNSPLHF.

The chain combines TRBV6-1 with TRBJ1-1; D not resolved. V gave up 4 bases and J gave up 3 bases, with 12 bases separating them. There are 14 residues in the CDR3. Germline CDR1 is MNHNS and CDR2 is SASEGT. This CDR3 is CASSAPAAHTEAFF. Here the CDR3 DNA reads TGTGCCAGCAGTGCCCCCGCAGCCCACACTGAAGCTTTCTTT.

In regard to this clonotype: This may be a read error, as it is one base from a much larger clone. CDR3: CASSPTGGPPKLYGYTF. The DNA for the CDR3 is TGCGCCAGCAGCCCTACAGGGGGCCCGCCCAAGTTATATGGCTACACCTTC. The J gene is TRBJ1-2, the V gene TRBV5-1; 9 nucleotides agree with TRBD1. With 4 bases clipped from V and 5 bases from J, the junction kept 15 bases outside the gene matches. From germline, CDR1 is SGHRS and CDR2 YFSETQ. The CDR3 sequence is 17 residues long.

The chain couples TRBV9 to TRBJ2-1; D might be TRBD2 (5 bases). The V and J ends lost 0 bases and 5 bases respectively, with 15 bases between them. Germline V gene data show CDR1 as SGDLS and CDR2 as YYNGEE. The CDR3 is made up of 16 amino acids. The CDR3 sequence is CASSVVSHPGNNEQFF. CDR3 sequence (DNA): TGTGCCAGCAGCGTAGTTTCCCACCCGGGAAACAATGAGCAGTTCTTC.

Many counts were recorded for this clonotype. This chain joins TRBV20-1 and TRBJ2-6; D remains unclear. This CDR3 is 12 amino acids long. Germline lookup yields CDR1 DFQATT and CDR2 SNEGSKA (reference sequence). The germline V and J ends were trimmed by 6 bases and 4 bases, with 7 bases remaining between them. The CDR3 DNA reads as TGCAGTGCCTTAAGAGGGGCCAACGTCCTGACTTTC. This encodes CSALRGANVLTF.

This clonotype appeared many times. The chain recombines TRBV27 with TRBJ2-3, with D maybe TRBD1 (5 bases). Trimming shortened V by 1 base and J by 7 bases, and 6 bases separated the two germline ends. CDR1 and CDR2 (germline): MNHEY, SMNVEV (reference sequence). The CDR3 sequence is 12 residues long. The CDR3 bases are TGTGCCAGCAGTTTATACAGGAATACGCAGTATTTT. This translates into CASSLYRNTQYF.

This clonotype has a count of ten or more. The chain links TRBV20-1 to TRBJ1-5; tentative D call: TRBD1 (5 bases). The CDR3 loop spans 12 amino acids. V lost 6 bases to trimming and J lost 7 bases, with 13 bases between them. Germline CDR1 is DFQATT and CDR2 is SNEGSKA (reference sequence). CDR3 amino acids: CSATARGQPQHF. The CDR3 bases are TGCAGTGCAACTGCAAGGGGACAGCCCCAGCATTTT.

This clonotype was observed at least ten times. V gene TRBV27 combines with J gene TRBJ2-7; D unresolved. Germline-derived CDR1 and CDR2 are MNHEY and SMNVEV (reference sequence). Trimming took 3 bases from V and 3 from J, leaving 9 bases between them. The CDR3 is made up of 13 amino acids. In DNA form, the CDR3 reads TGTGCCAGCAGTTTGTTTCTAAACTACGAGCAGTACTTC. This encodes CASSLFLNYEQYF.

This clonotype appeared many times. The genes are TRBV5-1 and TRBJ2-4; 9 bases map to TRBD1. CDR3 length: 13 amino acids. The germline gives CDR1 SGHRS, CDR2 YFSETQ. Trimming took 4 bases from V and 16 from J; bases not matched to a gene: 12. The CDR3 region has the DNA TGCGCCAGCAGCCTGCAGATCCGGGACAGGGTATACTTC. It encodes CASSLQIRDRVYF.

The chain carries TRBV29-1 and TRBJ2-1; D unresolved. The CDR3 sequence is 14 residues long. V was pared by 8 bases and J by 7 bases, with 21 bases between. Germline lookup yields CDR1 SQVTM and CDR2 ANQGSEA. The CDR3 here is CSSTGLVPLNEQFF. In DNA, the CDR3 is TGCAGCTCTACCGGTCTAGTACCTTTAAATGAGCAGTTCTTC.

This clonotype has just a few counts. The CDR3: CASHPYDREFEAFF. The CDR3 bases are TGTGCCAGCCACCCCTATGACAGAGAATTCGAAGCTTTCTTT. The chain combines TRBV6-1 with TRBJ1-1, with D maybe TRBD1 (5 bases). The germline V and J ends were trimmed by 8 bases and 8 bases, with 21 bases remaining between them. CDR1 and CDR2 from the germline V gene are MNHNS and SASEGT. This CDR3 is built from 14 residues.